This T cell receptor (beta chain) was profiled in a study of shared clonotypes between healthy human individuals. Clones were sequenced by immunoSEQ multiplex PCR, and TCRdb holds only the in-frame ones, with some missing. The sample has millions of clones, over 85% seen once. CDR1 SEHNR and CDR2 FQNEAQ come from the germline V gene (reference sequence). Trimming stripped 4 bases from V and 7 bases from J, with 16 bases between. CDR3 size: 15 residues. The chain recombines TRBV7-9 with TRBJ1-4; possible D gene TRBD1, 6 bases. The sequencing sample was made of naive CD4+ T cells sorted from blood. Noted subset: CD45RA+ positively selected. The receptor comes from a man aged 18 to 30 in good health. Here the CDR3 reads CASSSNRAFLEKLFF. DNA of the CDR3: TGTGCCAGCAGCTCCAACAGGGCTTTTCTTGAAAAACTGTTTTTT.